This TCR beta chain was obtained from a study of shared clonotypes between healthy human individuals. Background on the study: The people who gave samples were a couple of women and three men aged 18 to 49.

Comments on this clone: Its specificity is unknown.

Sequencing used immunoSEQ multiplex PCR; TCRdb keeps in-frame clones, though not all of them. The data show millions of clones, about 95% seen once. Findings and caveats of the study: Memory subsets had estimated richness that was generally smaller than that of naive subsets. The rarefaction results pointed to incomplete sorted-subset sequencing despite large depth. Sequencing depth was predicted to influence how clonotypes are shared among donors.

Cells designated naive CD8 were CD45RO-negative and were positively selected for CCR7, with terminally differentiated effector memory CD45RA+ cells excluded. The specimen was naive CD8+ T cells sorted from blood. This sequence originates from a man between 18 and 35 years old in good health.

CDR3 protein: CASSDVEETQYF. The CDR3 DNA reads as TGTGCCAGCAGCGACGTCGAAGAGACCCAGTACTTC. The chain recombines TRBV9 with TRBJ2-5; D unclear. This CDR3 region has 12 residues. V lost 3 bases and J 3 bases, leaving 6 bases between the germline ends. Germline V gives CDR1 SGDLS, CDR2 YYNGEE.